These T cell receptor beta chains were read from a single sample in a study of shared clonotypes between healthy human individuals. Assay: immunoSEQ multiplex PCR; the TCRdb copy retains only in-frame clones and omits some. The sample records over 95,000 clones, more than 65% being singletons. Source material: memory CD8+ T cells sorted from blood. These receptors all come from a woman aged 25 to 45 in good health. Both conserved end residues are part of each CDR3. Fields, in order: CDR3 protein, CDR3 DNA, D gene, clone size, J gene, V gene. A D gene is named only where the DNA matches it firmly. Clone size appears in some rows only: once, few, many, or a class for an expanded clone.

cdr3_aa: CASSLTSNTEAFF; cdr3_nt: TGTGCCAGCAGCTTGACGTCGAACACTGAAGCTTTCTTT; d_call: -; clone_size: many; j_call: TRBJ1-1; v_call: TRBV5-8
cdr3_aa: CATSRERGHGANVLTF; cdr3_nt: TGTGCCACCAGCAGAGAAAGGGGGCATGGGGCCAACGTCCTGACTTTC; d_call: TRBD1; clone_size: many; j_call: TRBJ2-6; v_call: TRBV15
cdr3_aa: CASSINTNEQFF; cdr3_nt: TGTGCCAGCAGCATAAACACCAATGAGCAGTTCTTC; d_call: -; clone_size: -; j_call: TRBJ2-1; v_call: TRBV7-8
cdr3_aa: CASKKRGPTYEQYF; cdr3_nt: TGTGCCAGCAAAAAGAGGGGACCTACCTACGAGCAGTACTTC; d_call: -; clone_size: -; j_call: TRBJ2-7; v_call: TRBV28
cdr3_aa: CASSLGTSGTYEQYF; cdr3_nt: TGTGCCAGCAGCCTCGGGACTAGCGGGACATACGAGCAGTACTTC; d_call: TRBD2; clone_size: -; j_call: TRBJ2-7; v_call: TRBV11-2
cdr3_aa: CASSHPRDRGVGELFF; cdr3_nt: TGTGCCAGCAGTCACCCTCGGGACAGGGGTGTTGGGGAGCTGTTTTTT; d_call: TRBD1; clone_size: -; j_call: TRBJ2-2; v_call: TRBV28
cdr3_aa: CASKRDSGANVLTF; cdr3_nt: TGTGCCTCGAAGCGGGACTCTGGGGCCAACGTCCTGACTTTC; d_call: TRBD2; clone_size: -; j_call: TRBJ2-6; v_call: TRBV7-2
cdr3_aa: CASSILGQAEAFF; cdr3_nt: TGTGCCAGTAGTATACTGGGACAGGCTGAAGCTTTCTTT; d_call: TRBD1; clone_size: -; j_call: TRBJ1-1; v_call: TRBV19
cdr3_aa: CASEGTGGAGEQFF; cdr3_nt: TGTGCCAGCGAAGGGACAGGGGGCGCGGGTGAGCAGTTCTTC; d_call: TRBD1; clone_size: -; j_call: TRBJ2-1; v_call: TRBV6-5
cdr3_aa: CASSGTGDNSPLHF; cdr3_nt: TGTGCCAGCTCCGGGACAGGGGATAATTCACCCCTCCACTTT; d_call: TRBD1; clone_size: many; j_call: TRBJ1-6; v_call: TRBV6-1
cdr3_aa: CSVEPFGTDYGYTF; cdr3_nt: TGCAGCGTTGAACCGTTCGGGACAGACTATGGCTACACCTTC; d_call: TRBD1; clone_size: -; j_call: TRBJ1-2; v_call: TRBV29-1
cdr3_aa: CASSLVPSVSRYEQYF; cdr3_nt: TGTGCCAGCAGCTTAGTACCTAGCGTCTCTAGGTACGAGCAGTACTTC; d_call: -; clone_size: -; j_call: TRBJ2-7; v_call: TRBV7-2
cdr3_aa: CASSIPGFTEAFF; cdr3_nt: TGTGCCAGTAGTATACCTGGGTTCACTGAAGCTTTCTTT; d_call: -; clone_size: -; j_call: TRBJ1-1; v_call: TRBV19
cdr3_aa: CATSLAGGSSDEQFF; cdr3_nt: TGTGCCACCAGCTTAGCGGGAGGTTCATCTGATGAGCAGTTCTTC; d_call: TRBD2; clone_size: many; j_call: TRBJ2-1; v_call: TRBV15
cdr3_aa: CASSQLGGAFF; cdr3_nt: TGTGCCAGCAGCCAGCTGGGGGGAGCTTTCTTT; d_call: -; clone_size: -; j_call: TRBJ1-1; v_call: TRBV11-2
cdr3_aa: CASSESVGQGGGYTF; cdr3_nt: TGTGCCAGCAGTGAAAGTGTCGGACAGGGAGGCGGCTACACCTTC; d_call: TRBD1; clone_size: many; j_call: TRBJ1-2; v_call: TRBV6-1
cdr3_aa: CAWRGGTSGTYEQYF; cdr3_nt: TGTGCCTGGAGGGGAGGGACTAGCGGAACCTACGAGCAGTACTTC; d_call: TRBD2; clone_size: -; j_call: TRBJ2-7; v_call: TRBV30
cdr3_aa: CASSVRTSVRNEQFF; cdr3_nt: TGTGCCAGCAGCGTAAGGACTAGCGTTCGCAATGAGCAGTTCTTC; d_call: TRBD2; clone_size: -; j_call: TRBJ2-1; v_call: TRBV9
cdr3_aa: CASSELGDRAYEQYF; cdr3_nt: TGTGCCAGCAGTGAGCTCGGGGACAGGGCCTACGAGCAGTACTTC; d_call: TRBD1; clone_size: few; j_call: TRBJ2-7; v_call: TRBV25-1
cdr3_aa: CASSLAGGQYF; cdr3_nt: TGTGCCAGCAGCTTAGCCGGAGGGCAGTATTTT; d_call: -; clone_size: -; j_call: TRBJ2-3; v_call: TRBV11-3
cdr3_aa: CASSDGGGGNEQFF; cdr3_nt: TGTGCCAGCAGTGACGGAGGCGGCGGGAATGAGCAGTTCTTC; d_call: -; clone_size: few; j_call: TRBJ2-1; v_call: TRBV6-4
cdr3_aa: CASSESTGPVEYEQYF; cdr3_nt: TGTGCCAGCAGTGAATCAACTGGACCCGTTGAGTACGAGCAGTACTTC; d_call: -; clone_size: -; j_call: TRBJ2-7; v_call: TRBV2
cdr3_aa: CATSQTGNTGELFF; cdr3_nt: TGCGCCACCTCCCAGACAGGGAACACCGGGGAGCTGTTTTTT; d_call: -; clone_size: -; j_call: TRBJ2-2; v_call: TRBV10-1
cdr3_aa: CASSPFVRVPGWQYF; cdr3_nt: TGTGCCAGCAGTCCGTTTGTGCGGGTCCCCGGTTGGCAGTACTTC; d_call: -; clone_size: -; j_call: TRBJ2-7; v_call: TRBV28
cdr3_aa: CASSPQTGSYQPQHF; cdr3_nt: TGTGCCAGCAGTCCCCAGACAGGGTCCTATCAGCCCCAGCATTTT; d_call: TRBD1; clone_size: few; j_call: TRBJ1-5; v_call: TRBV28
cdr3_aa: CASTGTGTQPQHF; cdr3_nt: TGTGCCAGCACGGGGACAGGGACTCAGCCCCAGCATTTT; d_call: TRBD1; clone_size: -; j_call: TRBJ1-5; v_call: TRBV2
cdr3_aa: CASGLRKGQGAGYTF; cdr3_nt: TGTGCCAGCGGCCTCCGAAAGGGACAGGGGGCTGGCTACACCTTC; d_call: TRBD1; clone_size: -; j_call: TRBJ1-2; v_call: TRBV5-4
cdr3_aa: CASTPDRDTEAFF; cdr3_nt: TGTGCCAGTACCCCAGACAGGGACACTGAAGCTTTCTTT; d_call: TRBD1; clone_size: -; j_call: TRBJ1-1; v_call: TRBV19
cdr3_aa: CASRMNRVAPEKLFF; cdr3_nt: TGTGCCAGCAGGATGAACAGGGTGGCTCCTGAAAAACTGTTTTTT; d_call: -; clone_size: once; j_call: TRBJ1-4; v_call: TRBV6-5
cdr3_aa: CASSLPTSEGADEQFF; cdr3_nt: TGTGCCAGCAGCTTGCCCACTTCCGAGGGGGCGGATGAGCAGTTCTTC; d_call: TRBD1; clone_size: -; j_call: TRBJ2-1; v_call: TRBV5-6
cdr3_aa: CSVVRGWETQYF; cdr3_nt: TGCAGCGTTGTCCGAGGTTGGGAGACCCAGTACTTC; d_call: -; clone_size: -; j_call: TRBJ2-5; v_call: TRBV29-1
cdr3_aa: CASSLSTTYEQYF; cdr3_nt: TGTGCCAGCAGCTTAAGTACAACCTACGAGCAGTACTTC; d_call: -; clone_size: -; j_call: TRBJ2-7; v_call: TRBV7-9
cdr3_aa: CSVGSGEHYEQYF; cdr3_nt: TGCAGCGTTGGTTCGGGGGAACACTACGAGCAGTACTTC; d_call: -; clone_size: few; j_call: TRBJ2-7; v_call: TRBV29-1
cdr3_aa: CASSDGLETQYF; cdr3_nt: TGTGCCAGCAGTGACGGGTTAGAGACCCAGTACTTC; d_call: -; clone_size: many; j_call: TRBJ2-5; v_call: TRBV2
cdr3_aa: CASSPTGGFLETQYF; cdr3_nt: TGTGCCAGCAGCCCCACGGGGGGATTTCTCGAGACCCAGTACTTC; d_call: TRBD2; clone_size: -; j_call: TRBJ2-5; v_call: TRBV7-9
cdr3_aa: CASSEPITGEEETQYF; cdr3_nt: TGTGCCAGCAGTGAGCCTATTACAGGGGAGGAAGAGACCCAGTACTTC; d_call: -; clone_size: -; j_call: TRBJ2-5; v_call: TRBV25-1
cdr3_aa: CSIAGGSEKLFF; cdr3_nt: TGCAGCATCGCTGGAGGAAGTGAAAAACTGTTTTTT; d_call: -; clone_size: -; j_call: TRBJ1-4; v_call: TRBV29-1
cdr3_aa: CASSQRTGQYNEQFF; cdr3_nt: TGTGCCAGCAGCCAACGGACAGGGCAGTACAATGAGCAGTTCTTC; d_call: TRBD1; clone_size: -; j_call: TRBJ2-1; v_call: TRBV14
cdr3_aa: CASSPSSGSSYEQYF; cdr3_nt: TGTGCCAGCAGCCCCAGCAGCGGAAGCTCCTACGAGCAGTACTTC; d_call: -; clone_size: once; j_call: TRBJ2-7; v_call: TRBV5-6
cdr3_aa: CASSQDWTSYEQYF; cdr3_nt: TGCGCCAGCAGCCAAGATTGGACCTCCTACGAGCAGTACTTC; d_call: -; clone_size: -; j_call: TRBJ2-7; v_call: TRBV4-1
cdr3_aa: CASSLGTDEQYF; cdr3_nt: TGTGCCAGCAGTCTGGGGACGGACGAGCAGTACTTC; d_call: -; clone_size: -; j_call: TRBJ2-7; v_call: TRBV6-6
cdr3_aa: CASSLLDNSYEQYF; cdr3_nt: TGTGCCAGCAGCTTGTTGGACAATTCCTACGAGCAGTACTTC; d_call: -; clone_size: -; j_call: TRBJ2-7; v_call: TRBV5-5
cdr3_aa: CASSPGSFRNEKLFF; cdr3_nt: TGTGCCAGCAGCCCCGGATCCTTTCGGAACGAAAAACTGTTTTTT; d_call: -; clone_size: -; j_call: TRBJ1-4; v_call: TRBV7-6
cdr3_aa: CASSPRQGVVYEQYF; cdr3_nt: TGTGCCAGCAGTCCCCGACAGGGGGTGGTCTACGAGCAGTACTTC; d_call: TRBD1; clone_size: -; j_call: TRBJ2-7; v_call: TRBV27
cdr3_aa: CASSLAGGKAEQFF; cdr3_nt: TGTGCCAGCAGTCTAGCGGGAGGCAAGGCTGAGCAGTTCTTC; d_call: TRBD2; clone_size: few; j_call: TRBJ2-1; v_call: TRBV25-1
cdr3_aa: CASSWGSGSYEQYF; cdr3_nt: TGTGCCAGCAGCTGGGGGAGCGGGAGCTACGAGCAGTACTTC; d_call: TRBD2; clone_size: -; j_call: TRBJ2-7; v_call: TRBV5-6
cdr3_aa: CASSLWVAASYNEQFF; cdr3_nt: TGTGCCAGCAGCTTGTGGGTAGCGGCCTCCTACAATGAGCAGTTCTTC; d_call: -; clone_size: few; j_call: TRBJ2-1; v_call: TRBV5-6
cdr3_aa: CASSPEGGWGLAGVTEQYF; cdr3_nt: TGTGCCAGCAGCCCGGAGGGGGGGTGGGGACTAGCGGGAGTCACCGAGCAGTACTTC; d_call: TRBD2; clone_size: -; j_call: TRBJ2-7; v_call: TRBV7-2
cdr3_aa: CAWSVAYEQYF; cdr3_nt: TGTGCCTGGAGTGTAGCCTACGAGCAGTACTTC; d_call: -; clone_size: many; j_call: TRBJ2-7; v_call: TRBV30
cdr3_aa: CASSRNAGPGGDTQYF; cdr3_nt: TGTGCCAGCAGTAGGAACGCAGGCCCCGGGGGGGATACGCAGTATTTT; d_call: TRBD2; clone_size: -; j_call: TRBJ2-3; v_call: TRBV25-1